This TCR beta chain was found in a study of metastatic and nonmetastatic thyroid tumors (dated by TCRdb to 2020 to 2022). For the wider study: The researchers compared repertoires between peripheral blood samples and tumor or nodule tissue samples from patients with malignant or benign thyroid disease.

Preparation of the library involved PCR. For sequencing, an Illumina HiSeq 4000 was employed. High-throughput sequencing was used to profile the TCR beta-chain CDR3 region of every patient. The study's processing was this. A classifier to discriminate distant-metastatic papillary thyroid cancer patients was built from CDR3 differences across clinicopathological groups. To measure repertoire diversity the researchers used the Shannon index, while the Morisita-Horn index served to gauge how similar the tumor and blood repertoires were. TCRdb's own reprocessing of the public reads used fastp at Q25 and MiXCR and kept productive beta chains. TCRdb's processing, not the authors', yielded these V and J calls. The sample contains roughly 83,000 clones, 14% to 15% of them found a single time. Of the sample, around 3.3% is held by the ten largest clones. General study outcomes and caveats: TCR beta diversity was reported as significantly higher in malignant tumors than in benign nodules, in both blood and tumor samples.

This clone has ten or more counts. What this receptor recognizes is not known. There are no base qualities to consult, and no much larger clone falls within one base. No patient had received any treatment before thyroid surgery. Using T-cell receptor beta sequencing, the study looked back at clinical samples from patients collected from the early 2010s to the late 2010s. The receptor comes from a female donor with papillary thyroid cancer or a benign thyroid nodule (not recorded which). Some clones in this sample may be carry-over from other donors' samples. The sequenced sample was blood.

The CDR3 has the sequence CASSRGPMSDYGYTF. The bases are TGTGCCAGCAGCCGAGGACCTATGAGTGACTATGGCTACACCTTC. The rearranged segments are TRBV5-6 and TRBJ1-2; the D gene is not confidently resolved. A distance of 16 bases separates the germline ends of V and J, which lose 4 bases and 3 bases respectively. There are 15 amino acids in the CDR3, from cysteine to phenylalanine inclusive. The entry retains the CDR3 DNA only, 45 bases that are in frame from base 1. The germline V gene provides CDR1 SGHDT and CDR2 YYEEEE.